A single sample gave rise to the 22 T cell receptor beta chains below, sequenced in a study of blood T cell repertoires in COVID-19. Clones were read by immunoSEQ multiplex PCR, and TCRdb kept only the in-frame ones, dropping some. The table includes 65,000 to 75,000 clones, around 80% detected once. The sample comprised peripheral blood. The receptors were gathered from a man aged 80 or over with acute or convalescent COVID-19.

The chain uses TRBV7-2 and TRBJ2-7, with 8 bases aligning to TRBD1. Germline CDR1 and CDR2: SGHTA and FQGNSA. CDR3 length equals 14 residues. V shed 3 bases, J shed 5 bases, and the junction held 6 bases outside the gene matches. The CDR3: CASSFRQGRHEQYF. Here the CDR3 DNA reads TGTGCCAGCAGCTTCAGACAGGGGCGGCACGAGCAGTACTTC.

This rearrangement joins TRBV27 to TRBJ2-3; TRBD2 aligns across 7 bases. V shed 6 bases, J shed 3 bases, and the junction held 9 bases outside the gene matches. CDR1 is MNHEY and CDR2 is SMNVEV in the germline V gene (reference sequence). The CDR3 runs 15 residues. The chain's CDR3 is CASSGVREMTDTQYF. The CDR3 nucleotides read TGTGCCAGCAGCGGTGTGCGGGAGATGACAGATACGCAGTATTTT.

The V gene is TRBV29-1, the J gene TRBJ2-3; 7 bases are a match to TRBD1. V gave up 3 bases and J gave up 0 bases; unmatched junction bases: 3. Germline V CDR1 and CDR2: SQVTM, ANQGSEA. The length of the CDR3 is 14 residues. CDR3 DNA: TGCAGCGTTGATTTCAGGGGGAGCACAGATACGCAGTATTTT. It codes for CSVDFRGSTDTQYF.

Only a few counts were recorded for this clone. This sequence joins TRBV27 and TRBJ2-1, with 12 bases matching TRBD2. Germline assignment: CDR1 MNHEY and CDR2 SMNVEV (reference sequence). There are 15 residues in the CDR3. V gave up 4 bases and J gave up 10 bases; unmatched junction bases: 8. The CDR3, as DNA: TGTGCCAGCAGTTCCACTAGCGGGAGGTACGGCGAGCAGTTCTTC. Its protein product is CASSSTSGRYGEQFF.

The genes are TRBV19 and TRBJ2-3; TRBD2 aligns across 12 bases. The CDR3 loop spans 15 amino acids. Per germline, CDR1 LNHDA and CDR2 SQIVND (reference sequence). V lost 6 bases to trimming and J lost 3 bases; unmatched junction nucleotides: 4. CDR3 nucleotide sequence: TGTGCCAGTAGCCGACTAGCGGGAGTAACAGATACGCAGTATTTT. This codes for CASSRLAGVTDTQYF.

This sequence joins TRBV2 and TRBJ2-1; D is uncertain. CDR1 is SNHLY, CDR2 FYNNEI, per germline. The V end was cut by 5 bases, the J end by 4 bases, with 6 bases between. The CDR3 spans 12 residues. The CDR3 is CASSYTYNEQFF. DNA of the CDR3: TGTGCCAGCAGTTATACTTACAATGAGCAGTTCTTC.

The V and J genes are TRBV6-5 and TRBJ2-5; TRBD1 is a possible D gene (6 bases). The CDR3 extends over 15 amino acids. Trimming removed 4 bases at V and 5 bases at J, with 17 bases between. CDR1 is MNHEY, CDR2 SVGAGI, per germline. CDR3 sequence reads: CASSFPTGGDETQYF. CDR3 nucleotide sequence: TGTGCCAGCAGTTTCCCGACAGGTGGGGATGAGACCCAGTACTTC.

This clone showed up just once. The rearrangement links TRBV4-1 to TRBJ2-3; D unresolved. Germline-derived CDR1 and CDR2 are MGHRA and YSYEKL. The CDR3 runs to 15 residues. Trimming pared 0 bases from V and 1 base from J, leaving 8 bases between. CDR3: CASSQDQSRTDTQYF. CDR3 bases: TGCGCCAGCAGCCAAGACCAGTCTCGCACAGATACGCAGTATTTT.

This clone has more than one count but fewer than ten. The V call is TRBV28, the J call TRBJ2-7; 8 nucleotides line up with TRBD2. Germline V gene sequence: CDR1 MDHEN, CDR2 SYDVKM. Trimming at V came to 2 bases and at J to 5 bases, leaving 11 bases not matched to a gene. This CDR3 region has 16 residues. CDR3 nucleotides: TGTGCCAGCAGTTTAAAATATAGCGGGAAACGGAACGAGCAGTACTTC. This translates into CASSLKYSGKRNEQYF.

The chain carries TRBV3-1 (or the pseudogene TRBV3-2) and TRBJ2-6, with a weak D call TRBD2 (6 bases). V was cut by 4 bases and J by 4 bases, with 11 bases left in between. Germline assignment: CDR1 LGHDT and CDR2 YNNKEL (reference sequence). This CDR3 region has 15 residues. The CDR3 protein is CASSRGEAGANVLTF. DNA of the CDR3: TGTGCCAGCAGCCGCGGGGAGGCCGGGGCCAACGTCCTGACTTTC.

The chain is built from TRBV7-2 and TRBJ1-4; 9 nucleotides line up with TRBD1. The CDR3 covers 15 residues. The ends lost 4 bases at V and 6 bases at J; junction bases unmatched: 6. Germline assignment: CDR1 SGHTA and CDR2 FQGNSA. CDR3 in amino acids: CASSSAGTGHEKLFF. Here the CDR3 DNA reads TGTGCCAGCAGCTCAGCCGGGACAGGGCATGAAAAACTGTTTTTT.

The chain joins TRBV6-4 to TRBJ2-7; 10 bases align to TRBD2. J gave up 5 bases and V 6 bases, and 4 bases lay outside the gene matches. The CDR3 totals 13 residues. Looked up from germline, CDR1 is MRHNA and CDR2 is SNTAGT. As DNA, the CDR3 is TGTGCCAGCAGACTAGCGGGGATTAACGAGCAGTACTTC. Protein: CASRLAGINEQYF.

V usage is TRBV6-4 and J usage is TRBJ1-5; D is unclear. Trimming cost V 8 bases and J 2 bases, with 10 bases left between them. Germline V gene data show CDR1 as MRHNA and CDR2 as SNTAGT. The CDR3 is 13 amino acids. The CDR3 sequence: CASPSSGNQPQHF. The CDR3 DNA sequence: TGTGCCAGCCCGTCCAGCGGCAATCAGCCCCAGCATTTT.

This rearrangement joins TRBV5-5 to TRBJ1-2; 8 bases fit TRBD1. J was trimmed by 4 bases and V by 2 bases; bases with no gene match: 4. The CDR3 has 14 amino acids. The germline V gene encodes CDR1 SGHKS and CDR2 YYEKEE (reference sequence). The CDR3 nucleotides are TGTGCCAGCAGCTTAAGGACAGGGCTCTATGGCTACACCTTC. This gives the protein CASSLRTGLYGYTF.

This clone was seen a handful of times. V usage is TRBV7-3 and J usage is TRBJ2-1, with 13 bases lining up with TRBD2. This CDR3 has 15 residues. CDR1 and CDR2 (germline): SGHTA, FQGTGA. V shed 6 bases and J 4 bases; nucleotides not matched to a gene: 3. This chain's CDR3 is CASSSGLAGYNEQFF. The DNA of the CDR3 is TGTGCCAGCAGTTCGGGACTAGCGGGGTACAATGAGCAGTTCTTC.

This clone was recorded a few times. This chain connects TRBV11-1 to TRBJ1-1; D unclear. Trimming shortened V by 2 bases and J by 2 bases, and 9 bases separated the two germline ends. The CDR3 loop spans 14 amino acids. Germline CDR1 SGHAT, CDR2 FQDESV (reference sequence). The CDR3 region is CASSLQASNTEAFF. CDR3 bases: TGTGCCAGCAGCTTACAGGCTTCCAACACTGAAGCTTTCTTT.

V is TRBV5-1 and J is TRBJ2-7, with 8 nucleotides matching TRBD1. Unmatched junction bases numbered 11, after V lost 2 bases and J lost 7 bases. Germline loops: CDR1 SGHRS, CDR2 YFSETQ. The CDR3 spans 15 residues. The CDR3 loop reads CASSFEGRGHGEQYF. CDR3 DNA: TGCGCCAGCAGCTTTGAGGGCAGGGGGCATGGAGAGCAGTACTTC.

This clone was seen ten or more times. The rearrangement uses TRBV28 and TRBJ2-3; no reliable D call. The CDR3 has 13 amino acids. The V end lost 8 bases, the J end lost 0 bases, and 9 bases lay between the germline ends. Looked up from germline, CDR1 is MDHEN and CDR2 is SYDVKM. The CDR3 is CASETLSTDTQYF. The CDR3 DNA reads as TGTGCCAGCGAGACACTTAGCACAGATACGCAGTATTTT.

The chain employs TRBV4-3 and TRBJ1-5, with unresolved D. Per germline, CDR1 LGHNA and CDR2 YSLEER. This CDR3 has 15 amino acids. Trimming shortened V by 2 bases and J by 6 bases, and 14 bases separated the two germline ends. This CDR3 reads CASSQMFAGGQPQHF. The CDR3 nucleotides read TGCGCCAGCAGCCAAATGTTCGCCGGAGGTCAGCCCCAGCATTTT.

CDR3 loop: CASSELRGGSPLHF. CDR3 DNA: TGTGCCAGCAGTGAACTCAGGGGTGGTTCACCCCTCCACTTT. The chain carries TRBV2 and TRBJ1-6; the D gene is possibly TRBD1 (6 bases). This CDR3 has 14 amino acids. V dropped 2 bases and J dropped 9 bases, with 11 bases sitting between them. Germline V lookup: CDR1 SNHLY, CDR2 FYNNEI. Based on the CDR3 plus reference TRBV2 and TRBJ1-6, the full variable domain is EPEVTQTPSHQVTQMGQEVILRCVPISNHLYFYWYRQILGQKVEFLVSFYNNEISEKSEIFDDQFSVERPDGSNFTLKIRSTKLEDSAMYFCASSELRGGSPLHFGNGTRLTVT.

Written as DNA, the CDR3 is TGCGCCAGCAGCCAAGACGCGATTCGGAGCGATCGGGGCTACGAGCAGTACTTC. Its protein product is CASSQDAIRSDRGYEQYF. V usage is TRBV4-3 and J usage is TRBJ2-7, with TRBD2 as a possible D gene (5 bases). There are 18 residues in the CDR3. Trimming took 0 bases from V and 3 from J, leaving 21 bases between them. Germline V lookup: CDR1 LGHNA, CDR2 YSLEER.

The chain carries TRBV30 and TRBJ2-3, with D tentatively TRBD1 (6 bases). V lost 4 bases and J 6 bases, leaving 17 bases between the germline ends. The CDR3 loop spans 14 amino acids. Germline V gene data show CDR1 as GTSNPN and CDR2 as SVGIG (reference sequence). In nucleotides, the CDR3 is TGTGCCTGGACAGTTGGACAGAGGTCGGATACGCAGTATTTT. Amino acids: CAWTVGQRSDTQYF.